The T cell receptor (beta chain) under discussion was sequenced for a study of T cells in Graves' hyperthyroidism and ophthalmopathy. In the study overall: Once the initial diagnosis was made, peripheral blood was obtained before any treatment.

The CDR3 regions of TCR beta were amplified from RNA transcripts. Researchers ran a first-round RT-PCR on the TCR CDR3 using the HTBI primer set. TCRdb re-called the multiplex PCR reads through MiXCR, storing one row per CDR3 protein. Of under 350,000 distinct CDR3 sequences listed, about an eighth are singletons. The junction had 2 bases not matched to a gene; V was cut back by 2 bases and J by 6 bases. The CDR3 consists of 14 residues. Germline lookup yields CDR1 MGHRA and CDR2 YSYEKL. The TCR was taken from a middle-aged woman with Graves' ophthalmopathy. Material for sequencing was blood. The chain carries TRBV4-1 and TRBJ2-1, with TRBD2 matching 9 bases. The CDR3 here is CASSQLAGVNEQFF. DNA for the CDR3: TGCGCCAGCAGCCAATTAGCGGGGGTCAATGAGCAGTTCTTC.